This T cell receptor (beta chain) was found in a study of blood T cell repertoires in COVID-19. The V gene lost 4 bases and the J gene lost 2 bases, with 13 bases spanning the gap. The CDR3 is 16 residues long. From germline, CDR1 is SGHRS and CDR2 YFSETQ. Only in-frame clones appear in the TCRdb table, and some are missing; sequencing was by immunoSEQ multiplex PCR. Found here are about 100,000 clones, almost 80% of them singletons; the top ten hold under 20%. This clonotype was obtained from a human donor in a cohort sampled during active COVID-19. The sequencing input was peripheral blood. This chain links TRBV5-1 with TRBJ2-6; tentatively, D is TRBD1 (6 bases). CDR3: CASSTDRSAGANVLTF. Here the CDR3 DNA reads TGCGCCAGCAGCACGGACAGATCCGCTGGGGCCAACGTCCTGACTTTC.